One and the same sample provided the 20 T cell receptor beta chains below, sequenced in a study of T-cell reconstitution after alpha-beta-depleted transplantation in children. Library preparation (for TCRbeta) was performed with unique molecular identifiers. TCRdb re-derived calls from the PCR reads in MiXCR, one entry per CDR3 protein. This table has 500,000 or so distinct CDR3 sequences, roughly 10% appearing once. Sequenced material: PBMCs, mostly from graft donor cells, taken 180 days after TCRalphabeta/CD19-depleted stem cell transplant. The receptors stem from a female patient aged 2-9 years who had a stem cell transplant for aplastic anemia, so the T cells may come from the graft donor.

This clonotype was detected only a few times. This sequence joins TRBV12-3 or TRBV12-4 and TRBJ1-1; no firm D call. The CDR3 is 13 residues long. V was shortened by 3 bases and J by 2 bases, with 7 bases between the two germline ends. The CDR3 loop is CASSFPSNTEAFF. In DNA form, the CDR3 reads TGTGCCAGCAGTTTCCCCAGTAACACTGAAGCTTTCTTT.

Ten or more counts support this clonotype. The chain combines TRBV7-8 with TRBJ2-3; D may be TRBD1 or TRBD2 (5 bases each). The CDR3 sequence is 15 residues long. V lost 5 bases and J 2 bases, leaving 14 bases between the germline ends. Germline V lookup: CDR1 SGHVS, CDR2 FQNEAQ. The CDR3 loop is CASSPLRGNTDTQYF. For the CDR3, the DNA is TGTGCCAGCAGCCCCTTACGGGGCAACACAGATACGCAGTATTTT.

The table lists this clonotype with many counts. No DNA is shown, since the ends of the CDR3 on it are uncertain; the CDR3 is the one TCRdb lists. V and J are TRBV29-1 and TRBJ2-1; the D segment call TRBD1 is taken from the table without a DNA check. CDR1 is SQVTM and CDR2 is ANQGSEA in the germline V gene. The CDR3 length equals 13 residues, ends included. The CDR3 loop reads CSVARGSRWDRFF.

This clonotype was detected ten times or more. J is TRBJ2-1 and V is TRBV5-1; either TRBD1 or TRBD2 may supply D (5 bases each). Germline assignment: CDR1 SGHRS and CDR2 YFSETQ. The germline V and J ends were trimmed by 0 bases and 12 bases, with 13 bases remaining between them. The CDR3 runs 13 residues. CDR3 loop: CASSLVSPGRQFF. The CDR3 region has the DNA TGCGCCAGCAGCTTGGTGTCCCCAGGGAGGCAGTTCTTC.

This clonotype has ten or more counts. The chain combines TRBV20-1 with TRBJ1-3; TRBD1 is a possible D gene (6 bases). Germline V gene lookup returns CDR1 DFQATT and CDR2 SNEGSKA (reference sequence). The V end lost 4 bases, the J end lost 4 bases, and 11 bases lay between the germline ends. This CDR3 spans 13 amino acids. This chain's CDR3 is CSAKSGVGNTIYF. Written as DNA, the CDR3 is TGCAGTGCTAAATCAGGGGTCGGAAACACCATATATTTT.

This chain uses TRBV15 with TRBJ2-2; D unresolved. V lost 8 bases and J lost 2, with 15 bases in between. CDR1 is LNHNV, CDR2 YYDKDF, per germline (reference sequence). This CDR3 contains 15 residues. The CDR3 loop reads CATGSEFLNTGELFF. The CDR3 DNA reads TGTGCCACCGGTTCGGAATTTCTTAACACCGGGGAGCTGTTTTTT.

This clonotype appeared many times. The rearrangement links TRBV29-1 to TRBJ2-3; no clear D. Germline assignment: CDR1 SQVTM and CDR2 ANQGSEA. The V and J ends lost 6 bases and 2 bases respectively, with 15 bases between them. The length of the CDR3 is 14 residues. The CDR3 region is CSVVVRWSTDTQYF. The CDR3 coding sequence is TGCAGCGTCGTGGTTAGGTGGTCCACAGATACGCAGTATTTT.

This clonotype turned up a few times. V and J are TRBV7-2 and TRBJ2-4; D might be TRBD2 (6 bases). This CDR3 is built from 16 residues. Germline V lookup: CDR1 SGHTA, CDR2 FQGNSA. V dropped 5 bases and J dropped 0 bases, with 14 bases sitting between them. CDR3 DNA: TGTGCCAGCAGCCTCAGGGACGGGAGAGCCAAAAACATTCAGTACTTC. Translated: CASSLRDGRAKNIQYF.

This clonotype turned up a few times. V and J are TRBV6-2 or TRBV6-3 and TRBJ2-7; 9 nucleotides agree with TRBD2. The CDR3 consists of 16 residues. J lost 5 bases, V lost 2 bases, and 10 bases had no gene match. Germline loops: CDR1 MNHEY, CDR2 SVGEGT. The CDR3: CASSYRGASGIDEQYV. DNA of the CDR3: TGTGCCAGCAGTTACAGGGGGGCTAGCGGGATCGACGAGCAGTACGTC.

The table lists this clonotype with a few counts. The rearrangement links TRBV18 to TRBJ2-7, with TRBD1 matching 9 bases. Germline CDR1 reads KGHSH; CDR2 reads LQKENI. J gave up 4 bases and V 4 bases, and 14 bases lay outside the gene matches. The CDR3 contains 17 residues. Written as DNA, the CDR3 is TGTGCCAGCTCACTTGCCGGGACAGGGATCGGTGGTTACGAGCAGTACTTC. Translation gives CASSLAGTGIGGYEQYF. Together with reference TRBV18 and TRBJ2-7, the CDR3 gives the full variable domain: NAGVMQNPRHLVRRRGQEARLRCSPMKGHSHVYWYRQLPEEGLKFMVYLQKENIIDESGMPKERFSAEFPKEGPSILRIQQVVRGDSAAYFCASSLAGTGIGGYEQYFGPGTRLTVT.

This clonotype appeared many times. The chain links TRBV28 to TRBJ2-5; 12 bases agree with TRBD2. The CDR3 sequence is 14 residues long. Germline trimming cut 7 bases from V and 7 bases from J; bases unmatched to any gene: 7. Germline V gene data show CDR1 as MDHEN and CDR2 as SYDVKM. The CDR3 DNA reads as TGTGCCAGCAAACTAGCGGGAGGTATTTGGACCCAGTACTTC. Translating gives CASKLAGGIWTQYF.

This clonotype was observed a few times. V and J are TRBV28 and TRBJ2-1; 10 nucleotides line up with TRBD2. The CDR3 is made up of 14 amino acids. CDR1 is MDHEN and CDR2 is SYDVKM in the germline V gene. Germline trimming cut 10 bases from V and 8 bases from J; bases unmatched to any gene: 11. This CDR3 is CATKREGQYDEQFF. The CDR3 DNA reads TGTGCCACCAAGCGGGAGGGCCAGTACGATGAGCAGTTCTTC.

This clonotype was picked up a small number of times. This chain links TRBV29-1 with TRBJ2-7, with 9 nucleotides matching TRBD1. The CDR3 sequence is 14 residues long. CDR1 SQVTM and CDR2 ANQGSEA come from the germline V gene. The trim removed 6 bases at V and 0 bases at J, leaving 6 bases unmatched. The chain's CDR3 is CSVHADRGSYEQYF. For the CDR3, the DNA is TGCAGCGTCCACGCGGACAGGGGCTCCTACGAGCAGTACTTC.

In its sample, this clonotype was seen a few times. The chain combines TRBV7-6 with TRBJ1-2; D may be TRBD1 (6 bases). This CDR3 has 17 amino acids. Germline CDR1 is SGHVS and CDR2 is FNYEAQ. Trimming pared 1 base from V and 0 bases from J, leaving 15 bases between. CDR3: CASSLGGGGRANYGYTF. CDR3 DNA sequence: TGTGCCAGCAGCTTAGGGGGTGGGGGGCGCGCTAACTATGGCTACACCTTC.

This clonotype occurred a few times. The chain combines TRBV7-2 with TRBJ1-5, with D tentatively TRBD1 (5 bases). The germline V gene encodes CDR1 SGHTA and CDR2 FQGNSA. The CDR3 totals 15 residues. V lost 1 base and J lost 5, with 12 bases in between. DNA of the CDR3: TGTGCCAGCAGCTTAGTGTGGCAGGGCGATCAGCCCCAGCATTTT. Protein: CASSLVWQGDQPQHF.

This clonotype was observed a handful of times. The rearrangement joins TRBV7-2 to TRBJ2-1, with D uncertain. V was shortened by 8 bases and J by 7 bases, with 15 bases between the two germline ends. Germline-derived CDR1 and CDR2 are SGHTA and FQGNSA. CDR3 length equals 13 residues. The CDR3 reads CASVGQISNEQFF. In DNA, the CDR3 is TGTGCCAGCGTGGGTCAGATTTCGAATGAGCAGTTCTTC.

The chain recombines TRBV25-1 with TRBJ2-7; D is uncertain. V gave up 6 bases and J gave up 2 bases, with 14 bases separating them. The CDR3 covers 14 residues. Germline CDR1 is MGHDK and CDR2 is SYGVNS. The CDR3 coding sequence is TGTGCCAGCAGCCCATCACTCCCGACCTACGAGCAGTACGTC. Translating gives CASSPSLPTYEQYV.

The sample holds many counts of this clonotype. The rearrangement links TRBV20-1 to TRBJ2-5; 7 nucleotides align to TRBD2. CDR3 length: 14 amino acids. The trim removed 4 bases at V and 10 bases at J, leaving 15 bases unmatched. Germline values: CDR1 DFQATT, CDR2 SNEGSKA (reference sequence). As DNA, the CDR3 is TGCAGTGCTATACCCCTTCGGGAGGAGTGGGACCAGTACTTC. As protein: CSAIPLREEWDQYF.

In this sample, this clonotype turned up a few times. The V call is TRBV15, the J call TRBJ2-1; 9 bases are a match to TRBD1. This CDR3 contains 16 residues. Germline-derived CDR1 and CDR2 are LNHNV and YYDKDF (reference sequence). Trimming took 5 bases from V and 2 from J; bases not matched to a gene: 7. CDR3 in DNA: TGTGCCACCAGCGTTCCGGGACAGGGTACCTACAATGAGCAGTTCTTC. As protein: CATSVPGQGTYNEQFF.

The sample holds many counts of this clonotype. This chain connects TRBV9 to TRBJ1-5; 8 bases align to TRBD1. This CDR3 spans 14 amino acids. After removal of 2 bases from V and 4 bases from J, the junction contained 2 bases not matched to a gene. Germline V gives CDR1 SGDLS, CDR2 YYNGEE. The CDR3 sequence is CASSVTGGNQPQHF. CDR3 nucleotides: TGTGCCAGCAGCGTTACAGGGGGAAATCAGCCCCAGCATTTT.